This T cell receptor beta chain was recovered during a study of Ad26.COV2.S vaccination and SARS-CoV-2 variants (dated by TCRdb to the early 2020s). Concerning the study at large: Vaccine-arm donors came from COV1001, a multicentre, randomized, double-blind, placebo-controlled phase I-IIa trial of Ad26.COV2.S in healthy adults. Ad26.COV2.S was administered intramuscularly at 5 x 10^10 or 1 x 10^11 viral particles, either as a single shot or as two shots given 56 days apart. Throughout the experiments and outcome assessment, investigators stayed blinded to trial group allocation. Trial participants were randomized into five groups of five: low-dose or high-dose Ad26.COV2.S given once or twice, or placebo on both occasions. The TCR-sequenced set comprised approximately 30 samples: some 19 Ad26.COV2.S vaccine recipients, 5 placebo recipients and 8 SARS-CoV-2 convalescent individuals. The specificity and breadth of SARS-CoV-2-reactive T cell receptors after Ad26.COV2.S vaccination were assessed by TCRbeta repertoire sequencing. Paper-wide results and their limitations: According to the authors, total T cell responses may have been underestimated by the TCR breadth and depth analyses. The study was not powered for comparison of responses between vaccine doses or regimens. Compared with placebo recipients, Ad26.COV2.S recipients showed higher spike-specific TCR breadth (P = 0.0014). Vaccine and placebo recipients had comparable non-spike TCR breadth, which fits with the vaccine containing only spike. After vaccination, spike-specific CD8+ and CD4+ T cell responses were reported to show substantial breadth.

TCRbeta CDR3 regions were sequenced with the immunoSEQ Assay. After extraction, genomic DNA underwent amplification by bias-controlled multiplex PCR, followed by high-throughput sequencing. The published analysis was carried out like this. To quantify the absolute abundance of every unique TCRbeta CDR3 region, sequences were collapsed and filtered. Usable DNA was measured by amplifying reference genes present in all nucleated cells, and TCRbeta template counts were normalized to that usable DNA to estimate T cell fraction. Repertoire TCRs were annotated as SARS-CoV-2-specific when V gene, CDR3 amino acid sequence and J gene were exactly matched to a known reactive TCR set. The reference SARS-CoV-2 TCR set was obtained from MIRA and was filtered for enrichment in COVID-19-positive ImmuneCODE repertoires, whereby public or cross-reactive TCRs were removed. Based on the MIRA antigens, annotated TCRs were further analysed at the level of specific ORF or position within ORF. Breadth was defined as the number of annotated unique rearrangements divided by the total number of unique productive rearrangements, and depth was defined as the summed frequency of the annotated unique rearrangements. TCR breadth was compared between groups using two-sided Wilcoxon rank-sum tests. Held by TCRdb, this immuneACCESS table contains in-frame sequences only and omits some clones. Under half of the omission traces to an unresolved V gene where checked; the cause of the rest is unknown. V, J and clone size were drawn from that table, and D and trimming were deduced from the DNA. Present in this sample are a few hundred thousand clones, approximately 92% of which were seen just once. The ten largest clones add up to roughly 1.7% of the sample.

The CDR3 holds 16 amino acids from the cysteine to the phenylalanine. Left in the record is the CDR3 DNA by itself, 48 bases read in frame from the first base. V is trimmed back by 6 bases and J by 2 bases, and the junction contains 5 bases that no gene match accounts for. CDR1 and CDR2 are drawn from the germline V gene: SNHLY, FYNNEI. With regard to this clone: It lacks a known antigen. No base-level quality is on record; no much larger clone is a single base apart.

The sample's treatment or condition label is to be understood as: about 20 received Ad26.COV2.S at low or high dose, single or two shots; five or six received placebo; per-sample allocation not given. For vaccine and placebo recipients, repertoires were sequenced using samples collected on day 63 after the first injection. In Cohort 1b, 25 adults aged 18-55 years were enrolled at a single site in Boston, USA, between 29 July and 7 August 2020. Ad26.COV2.S was a replication-incompetent adenovirus type 26 vector expressing a prefusion-stabilized SARS-CoV-2 spike protein from the original Wuhan strain.

The chain joins TRBV2 to TRBJ2-3; a stretch of 13 junction bases matches TRBD2. This receptor was taken from a person aged 18 to 65 who received the Ad26.COV2.S COVID-19 vaccine or a placebo. This sample comprised peripheral blood, obtained in a trial of Ad26.COV2.S vaccine versus placebo. The CDR3 reads as follows: CASSATSGGATDTQYF. Read as DNA, the sequence is TGTGCCAGCAGCGCTACTAGCGGGGGGGCCACAGATACGCAGTATTTT.